These 21 T cell receptor beta chains were all obtained from the same sample, sequenced in a study of human T cells and chemical hapten exposure. As for treatment: therapeutic diphenylcyclopropenone sensitization with weekly scalp DPC. Library construction involved attaching unique molecular identifiers to individual cDNA molecules, which allowed quantitative, reproducible TCR counting. TCRdb reanalysed the reads using MiXCR and keeps one entry per CDR3 protein. The sample records 2,500 or so distinct CDR3 sequences, 46% being singletons. The sample consisted of whole blood, taken before DPC sensitization or 2, 6, or about 24 weeks after (not recorded which). These receptors were obtained from an adult with alopecia areata. Some clones in this sample may be carry-over from other donors' samples. This table probably holds off-target reads from a library built for another chain.

A few counts support this clonotype. The V gene is TRBV5-3, the J gene TRBJ2-7, with a weak D call TRBD1 (5 bases). TRBV5-3 is an ORF, with its function uncertain. This CDR3 contains 16 residues. V dropped 3 bases and J dropped 2 bases, with 18 bases sitting between them. This CDR3 is CARSSTSPQETYEQYF. CDR3 coding DNA: TGTGCCAGAAGCTCGACGTCTCCACAGGAGACCTACGAGCAGTACTTC.

V usage is TRBV4-3 and J usage is TRBJ2-3; possible D gene TRBD1, 5 bases. CDR1 LGHNA and CDR2 YSLEER come from the germline V gene. Trimming took off 0 bases at V and 0 bases at J, with 13 bases between the two ends. The CDR3 is made up of 17 amino acids. CDR3 nucleotides: TGCGCCAGCAGCCAAGATTGGACATCCTCTAGCACAGATACGCAGTATTTT. Translating gives CASSQDWTSSSTDTQYF.

V gene TRBV5-1 combines with J gene TRBJ1-4, with TRBD1 matching over 8 bases. From germline, CDR1 is SGHRS and CDR2 YFSETQ. V was clipped by 8 bases and J by 4 bases; unmatched bases: 4. There are 13 residues in the CDR3. DNA of the CDR3: TGCGCCAGTCAGACAGGGGATAATGAAAAACTGTTTTTT. Translated: CASQTGDNEKLFF. The full variable domain, completed using reference TRBV5-1 and TRBJ1-4, is KAGVTQTPRYLIKTRGQQVTLSCSPISGHRSVSWYQQTPGQGLQFLFEYFSETQRNKGNFPGRFSGRQFSNSRSEMNVSTLELGDSALYLCASQTGDNEKLFFGSGTQLSVL.

This clonotype was detected a few times. V usage is TRBV7-2 and J usage is TRBJ2-5, with 10 nucleotides matching TRBD2. The V gene end was trimmed by 5 bases and the J gene end by 0 bases; junction bases not matched to a gene: 3. This CDR3 is 15 amino acids long. Germline V gene sequence: CDR1 SGHTA, CDR2 FQGNSA. The CDR3 is CASSLLAGNQETQYF. The CDR3 DNA sequence: TGTGCCAGCAGCCTACTAGCGGGAAACCAAGAGACCCAGTACTTC.

V gene TRBV5-1 combines with J gene TRBJ2-2, with 13 positions matching TRBD2. V gave up 3 bases and J gave up 5 bases; unmatched junction bases: 7. This CDR3 has 17 amino acids. From germline, CDR1 is SGHRS and CDR2 YFSETQ. The CDR3 here is CASSSGLAGLRTGELFF. CDR3 sequence (DNA): TGCGCCAGCAGCTCGGGACTAGCGGGGCTTCGGACCGGGGAGCTGTTTTTT.

This clonotype was recorded a few times. The chain carries TRBV7-6 and TRBJ2-7; D is unclear. Germline lookup yields CDR1 SGHVS and CDR2 FNYEAQ. V lost 8 bases and J lost 0, with 14 bases in between. The CDR3 is 14 amino acids. In nucleotides, the CDR3 is TGTGCCAGCCAGTATCTTGCCCTCTCCTACGAGCAGTACGTC. It is translated as CASQYLALSYEQYV.

The chain is built from TRBV27 and TRBJ2-3; D ambiguous. CDR3 size: 12 residues. Trimming removed 6 bases at V and 1 base at J, with 5 bases between. Germline CDR1 reads MNHEY; CDR2 reads SMNVEV (reference sequence). CDR3 loop: CASSSGTDTQYF. The CDR3 coding sequence is TGTGCCAGCAGCTCGGGCACAGATACGCAGTATTTT.

There are a few counts of this clonotype. V and J are TRBV29-1 and TRBJ2-7; maybe TRBD1 (6 bases). Trimming took 4 bases from V and 1 from J, leaving 17 bases between them. This CDR3 is 15 amino acids long. Germline loops: CDR1 SQVTM, CDR2 ANQGSEA. Written as DNA, the CDR3 is TGCAGCGTTGCCTCGTCCCAGGGGCCATCCTACGAGCAGTACTTC. It translates to CSVASSQGPSYEQYF.

The chain uses TRBV20-1 and TRBJ2-1; TRBD1 aligns across 8 bases. The CDR3 contains 13 residues. The germline V gene has CDR1 DFQATT and CDR2 SNEGSKA (reference sequence). Trimming took 6 bases from V and 4 from J; bases not matched to a gene: 5. CDR3 coding DNA: TGCAGTGCCTCCGGGACAGGATACAATGAGCAGTTCTTC. This gives the protein CSASGTGYNEQFF.

This sequence joins TRBV28 and TRBJ2-2; D is perhaps TRBD2 (5 bases). Germline CDR1 MDHEN, CDR2 SYDVKM. Trimming took 4 bases from V and 3 from J, leaving 12 bases between them. There are 15 residues in the CDR3. The CDR3 here is CASSSHDYYTGELFF. CDR3 sequence (DNA): TGTGCCAGCAGTTCCCACGACTACTACACCGGGGAGCTGTTTTTT.

This rearrangement joins TRBV7-9 to TRBJ1-2; no clear D. CDR1 and CDR2 from the germline V gene are SEHNR and FQNEAQ (reference sequence). The CDR3 is 15 amino acids. Deletions cut 5 bases from V and 1 base from J, with 14 bases between. In nucleotides, the CDR3 is TGTGCCAGCAGCCCAAGGTCGGCAAATAACTATGGCTACACCTTC. It codes for CASSPRSANNYGYTF.

A few counts support this clonotype. The V call is TRBV7-6, the J call TRBJ2-6; TRBD2 is a possible D gene (6 bases). CDR3 size: 16 residues. V lost 3 bases and J lost 1, with 10 bases in between. In germline, CDR1 is SGHVS, CDR2 FNYEAQ. CDR3 amino acids: CASSFGGISGANVLTF. In DNA form, the CDR3 reads TGTGCCAGCAGCTTCGGGGGTATATCTGGGGCCAACGTCCTGACTTTC.

This clonotype has a handful of counts. The chain joins TRBV6-2 or TRBV6-3 to TRBJ2-1; D is uncertain. This CDR3 comprises 15 residues. Germline CDR1 is MNHEY and CDR2 is SVGEGT. V was cut by 4 bases and J by 8 bases, with 18 bases left in between. CDR3 region: CASSLEAWVNHEQFF. CDR3 nucleotide sequence: TGTGCCAGCAGTTTAGAAGCCTGGGTAAACCATGAGCAGTTCTTC.

This chain uses TRBV6-6 with TRBJ2-2; D remains ambiguous. The CDR3 extends over 13 amino acids. Germline assignment: CDR1 MNHNY and CDR2 SVGAGI (reference sequence). V dropped 8 bases and J dropped 6 bases, with 13 bases sitting between them. The CDR3 nucleotides read TGTGCCAGCTCCGTACCCCCAGCCGGGGAGCTGTTTTTT. Translation: CASSVPPAGELFF.

This clonotype was seen only once. The genes are TRBV6-2 or TRBV6-3 and TRBJ2-1, with 10 positions matching TRBD2. J gave up 3 bases and V 5 bases, and 19 bases lay outside the gene matches. The CDR3 sequence is 20 residues long. Germline V gene data show CDR1 as MNHEY and CDR2 as SVGEGT. The DNA of the CDR3 is TGTGCCAGCAGTACCCCAGCGGGAGGGCCGTCAGAGCACTACTACAATGAGCAGTTCTTC. It encodes CASSTPAGGPSEHYYNEQFF.

The chain couples TRBV5-1 to TRBJ2-3, with TRBD2 matching over 10 bases. The germline gives CDR1 SGHRS, CDR2 YFSETQ. The junction had 4 bases not matched to a gene; V was cut back by 2 bases and J by 1 base. The length of the CDR3 is 16 residues. CDR3 coding DNA: TGCGCCAGCAGCTTTCTAGCGGGGGCCGGCACAGATACGCAGTATTTT. Translated: CASSFLAGAGTDTQYF.

This clonotype was seen a handful of times. The rearrangement joins TRBV6-6 to TRBJ2-5; the D call may be TRBD1 or TRBD2 (5 bases each). Trimming pared 6 bases from V and 5 bases from J, leaving 10 bases between. There are 12 residues in the CDR3. Germline CDR1 reads MNHNY; CDR2 reads SVGAGI (reference sequence). The CDR3, as DNA: TGTGCCAGCAGCAACAGGAGGGAGACCCAGTACTTC. Protein sequence: CASSNRRETQYF.

The chain uses TRBV6-4 and TRBJ2-3; D possibly corresponds to TRBD2 (6 bases). Per the germline V gene, CDR1 is MRHNA and CDR2 is SNTAGT. The V end lost 3 bases, the J end lost 2 bases, and 12 bases lay between the germline ends. The CDR3 loop spans 15 amino acids. The CDR3 region has the DNA TGTGCCAGCAGTGAAGGAGCGGGCTCCACAGATACGCAGTATTTT. It codes for CASSEGAGSTDTQYF.

The V call is TRBV5-1, the J call TRBJ2-3; no clear D. Trimming stripped 1 base from V and 7 bases from J, with 7 bases between. CDR3 length: 12 amino acids. CDR1 is SGHRS, CDR2 YFSETQ, per germline. DNA of the CDR3: TGCGCCAGCAGCTTGCTAGGTCATACGCAGTATTTT. It codes for CASSLLGHTQYF.

V is TRBV10-3 and J is TRBJ2-7, with D hard to call. The CDR3 extends over 11 amino acids. The germline V gene has CDR1 ENHRY and CDR2 SYGVKD. The V end was cut by 5 bases, the J end by 2 bases, with 4 bases between. The CDR3 here is CAISQAYEQYF. The DNA for the CDR3 is TGTGCCATCAGTCAGGCCTACGAGCAGTACTTC.

This clonotype was counted between two and nine times. This sequence joins TRBV12-3 or TRBV12-4 and TRBJ2-7, with 9 positions matching TRBD1. The CDR3 extends over 13 amino acids. J lost 3 bases, V lost 6 bases, and 3 bases had no gene match. CDR3 in DNA: TGTGCCAGCAGGGGACAGGGAAACTACGAGCAGTACTTC. It translates to CASRGQGNYEQYF.